This TCR beta chain was recorded in a study of T cell changes during pregnancy in multiple sclerosis. Trimming took off 5 bases at V and 4 bases at J, with 11 bases between the two ends. Germline values: CDR1 LNHDA, CDR2 SQIVND (reference sequence). The CDR3 runs to 13 residues. Sequenced by immunoSEQ multiplex PCR; TCRdb stores in-frame clones only, minus some. There are 50,000 to 60,000 clones in the sample; 91% occur only once, and around 3.3% lies in the top ten. The material was peripheral blood, obtained after pregnancy. The J gene is TRBJ1-1, the V gene TRBV19, with D unresolved. The TCR comes from a female donor in good health, enrolled as a control in a pregnancy study. CDR3: CASSSRGSTEAFF. The CDR3 bases are TGTGCCAGTAGTTCTCGTGGGAGCACTGAAGCTTTCTTT.